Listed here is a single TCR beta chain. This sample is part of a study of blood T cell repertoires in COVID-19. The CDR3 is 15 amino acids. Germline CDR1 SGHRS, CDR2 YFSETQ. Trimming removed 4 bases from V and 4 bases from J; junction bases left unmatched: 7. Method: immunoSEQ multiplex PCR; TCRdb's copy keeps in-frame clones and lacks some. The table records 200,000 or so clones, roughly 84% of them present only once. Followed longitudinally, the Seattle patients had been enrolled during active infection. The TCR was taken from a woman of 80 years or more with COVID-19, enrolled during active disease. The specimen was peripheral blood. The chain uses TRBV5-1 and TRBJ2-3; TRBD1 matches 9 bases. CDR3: CASSGQGRGADTQYF. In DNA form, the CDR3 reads TGCGCCAGCAGCGGACAGGGGAGGGGAGCAGATACGCAGTATTTT.